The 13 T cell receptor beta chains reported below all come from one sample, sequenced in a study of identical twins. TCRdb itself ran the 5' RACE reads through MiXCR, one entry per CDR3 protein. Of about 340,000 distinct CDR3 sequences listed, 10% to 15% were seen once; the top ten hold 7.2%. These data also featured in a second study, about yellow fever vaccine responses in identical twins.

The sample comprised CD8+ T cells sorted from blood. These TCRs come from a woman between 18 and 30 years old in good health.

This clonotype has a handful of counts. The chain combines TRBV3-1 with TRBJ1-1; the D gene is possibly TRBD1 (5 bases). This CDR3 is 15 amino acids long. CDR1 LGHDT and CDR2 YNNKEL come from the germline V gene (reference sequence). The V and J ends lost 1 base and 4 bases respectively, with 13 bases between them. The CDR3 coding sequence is TGTGCCAGCAGCCAAGCAGGAGACAGCACCACTGAAGCTTTCTTT. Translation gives CASSQAGDSTTEAFF. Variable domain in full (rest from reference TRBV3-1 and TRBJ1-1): DTAVSQTPKYLVTQMGNDKSIKCEQNLGHDTMYWYKQDSKKFLKIMFSYNNKELIINETVPNRFSPKSPDKAHLNLHINSLELGDSAVYFCASSQAGDSTTEAFFGQGTRLTVV.

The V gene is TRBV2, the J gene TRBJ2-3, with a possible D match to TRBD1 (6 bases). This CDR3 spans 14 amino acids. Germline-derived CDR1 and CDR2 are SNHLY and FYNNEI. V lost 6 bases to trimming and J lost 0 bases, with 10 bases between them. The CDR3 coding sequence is TGTGCCAGCAGCAAAGGGGGTAGCACAGATACGCAGTATTTT. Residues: CASSKGGSTDTQYF.

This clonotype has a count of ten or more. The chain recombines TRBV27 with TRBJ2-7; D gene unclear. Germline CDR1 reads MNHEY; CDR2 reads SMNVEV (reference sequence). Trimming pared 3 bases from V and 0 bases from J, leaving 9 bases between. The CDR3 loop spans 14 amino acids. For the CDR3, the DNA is TGTGCCAGCAGTTTGGGCGTACACTCCTACGAGCAGTACTTC. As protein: CASSLGVHSYEQYF.

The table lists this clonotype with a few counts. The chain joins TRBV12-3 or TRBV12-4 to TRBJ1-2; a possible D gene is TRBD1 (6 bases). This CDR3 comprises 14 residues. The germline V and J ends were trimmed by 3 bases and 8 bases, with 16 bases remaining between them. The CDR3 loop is CASSFLPGVRGYTF. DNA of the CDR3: TGTGCCAGCAGTTTCCTCCCAGGGGTTAGAGGCTACACCTTC.

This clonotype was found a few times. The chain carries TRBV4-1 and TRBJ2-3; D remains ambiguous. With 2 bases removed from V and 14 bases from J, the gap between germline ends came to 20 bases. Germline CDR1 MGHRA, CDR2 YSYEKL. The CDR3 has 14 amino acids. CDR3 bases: TGCGCCAGCAGCCAATATACCTCTCTAGACAAGTTGTATTTT. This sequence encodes CASSQYTSLDKLYF.

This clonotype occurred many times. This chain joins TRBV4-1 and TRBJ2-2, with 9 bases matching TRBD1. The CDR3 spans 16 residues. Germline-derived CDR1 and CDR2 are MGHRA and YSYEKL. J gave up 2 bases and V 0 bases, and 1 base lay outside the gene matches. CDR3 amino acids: CASSQEDRGNTGELFF. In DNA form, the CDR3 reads TGCGCCAGCAGCCAAGAGGACAGGGGAAACACCGGGGAGCTGTTTTTT.

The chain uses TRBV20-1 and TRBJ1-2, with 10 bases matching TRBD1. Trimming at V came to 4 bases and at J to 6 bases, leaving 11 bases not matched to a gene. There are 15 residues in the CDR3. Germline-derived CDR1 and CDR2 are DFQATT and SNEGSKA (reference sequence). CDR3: CSATTPGTGADGYTF. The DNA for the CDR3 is TGCAGTGCTACGACCCCCGGGACAGGGGCCGATGGCTACACCTTC.

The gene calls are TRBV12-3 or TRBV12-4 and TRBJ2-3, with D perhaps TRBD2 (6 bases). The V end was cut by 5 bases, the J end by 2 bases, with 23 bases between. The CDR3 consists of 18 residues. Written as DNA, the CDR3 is TGTGCCAGCAGTGGACAAATACTTAGCGGAGACTACACAGATACGCAGTATTTT. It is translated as CASSGQILSGDYTDTQYF.

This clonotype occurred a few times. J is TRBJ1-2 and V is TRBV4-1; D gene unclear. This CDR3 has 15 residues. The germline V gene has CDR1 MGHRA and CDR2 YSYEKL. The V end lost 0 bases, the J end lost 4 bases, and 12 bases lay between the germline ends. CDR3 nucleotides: TGCGCCAGCAGCCAAGAAGAGTCCCCCGGCTATGGCTACACCTTC. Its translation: CASSQEESPGYGYTF.

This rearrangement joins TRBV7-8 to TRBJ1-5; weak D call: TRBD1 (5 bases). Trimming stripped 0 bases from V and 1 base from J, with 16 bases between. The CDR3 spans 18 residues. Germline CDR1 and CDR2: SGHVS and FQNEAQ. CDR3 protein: CASSLAFRDRGSNQPQHF. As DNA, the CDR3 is TGTGCCAGCAGCTTAGCGTTCCGAGACAGAGGAAGCAATCAGCCCCAGCATTTT.

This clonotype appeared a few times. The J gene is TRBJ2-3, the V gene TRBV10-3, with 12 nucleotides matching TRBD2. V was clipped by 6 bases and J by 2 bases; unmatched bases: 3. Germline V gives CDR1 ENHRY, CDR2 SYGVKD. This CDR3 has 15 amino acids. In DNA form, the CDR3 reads TGTGCCATCAGCCGGACTAGCGGGGACACAGATACGCAGTATTTT. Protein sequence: CAISRTSGDTDTQYF.

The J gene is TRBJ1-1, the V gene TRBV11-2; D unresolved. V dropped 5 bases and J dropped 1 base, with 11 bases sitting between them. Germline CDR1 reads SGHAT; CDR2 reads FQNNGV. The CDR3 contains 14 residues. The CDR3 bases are TGTGCCAGCAGCCACACAGACACGAACACTGAAGCTTTCTTT. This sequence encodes CASSHTDTNTEAFF.

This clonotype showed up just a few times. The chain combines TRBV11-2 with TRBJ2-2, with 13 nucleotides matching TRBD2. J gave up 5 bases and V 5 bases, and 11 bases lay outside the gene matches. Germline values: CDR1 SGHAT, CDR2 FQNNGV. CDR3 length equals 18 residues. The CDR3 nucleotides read TGTGCCAGCAGCCCAACTAGCGGGGGGGCCCTGTGGACCGGGGAGCTGTTTTTT. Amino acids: CASSPTSGGALWTGELFF.